The source of this T cell receptor beta chain is a study of radiotherapy plus CTLA-4 blockade in lung cancer. As for the study in general: Disease control reached around 30%, with objective responses in 15% to 20%. General study points: In blood, tumor-derived TCR clones expanded after radiotherapy plus ipilimumab.

With ipilimumab providing CTLA-4 blockade, focal radiation was administered to patients who had chemo-refractory metastatic non-small-cell lung cancer. On this clone: What it binds is not known.

Only in-frame clones appear in the TCRdb table, and some are missing; sequencing was by immunoSEQ multiplex PCR. The sample holds roughly 76,000 clones; less than 85% are singletons and the top ten take around 10%. Germline V CDR1 and CDR2: GTSNPN, SVGIG (reference sequence). The V gene end was trimmed by 3 bases and the J gene end by 1 base; junction bases not matched to a gene: 9. CDR3 length equals 16 residues. The chain couples TRBV30 to TRBJ2-3; 8 positions agree with TRBD2. Specimen: peripheral blood, collected from a patient treated with radiotherapy plus ipilimumab. This sequence was found in a human donor with non-small cell lung cancer whose response to radiotherapy plus ipilimumab could not be evaluated. CDR3 sequence (DNA): TGTGCCTGGAGCCGGGGGGGATTCAGCCGCACAGATACGCAGTATTTT. Protein product: CAWSRGGFSRTDTQYF.